These T cell receptor beta chains were read from a single sample in a study of beta chain features in type 1 diabetes. The protocol was immunoSEQ multiplex PCR, while the TCRdb copy is restricted to in-frame clones and leaves out a portion. Here the sample spans roughly 220,000 clones, roughly 17% being singletons. Sequenced sample: naive CD4+ T cells from blood. The receptors come from a man in his thirties or forties with type 1 diabetes. CDR3s include the opening cysteine and the closing phenylalanine or tryptophan. The D gene is left open where the match is weak. Where a row states a size, it is once, few, many or the class of an expanded clone; other rows omit it.

clone_size: -
d_call: -
v_call: TRBV9
cdr3_aa: CASRGGSETQYF

clone_size: few
d_call: TRBD1
v_call: TRBV7-3
cdr3_aa: CASSTGMTGTAQETQYF

clone_size: few
d_call: TRBD1
v_call: TRBV7-9
cdr3_aa: CASSPVTGGRYIQYF

clone_size: few
d_call: TRBD1
v_call: TRBV4-2
cdr3_aa: CASSQDGTGPSGNTIYF

clone_size: -
d_call: -
v_call: TRBV14
cdr3_aa: CASRPGQSTDTQYF

clone_size: few
d_call: -
v_call: TRBV29-1
cdr3_aa: CSVAGRATDTQYF

clone_size: few
d_call: TRBD2
v_call: TRBV6-1
cdr3_aa: CASRKLAGGENIQYF

clone_size: -
d_call: -
v_call: TRBV5-1
cdr3_aa: CASSADGNTEAFF

clone_size: once
d_call: TRBD2
v_call: TRBV7-2
cdr3_aa: CASSFTGGGYEQYF

clone_size: -
d_call: -
v_call: TRBV7-2
cdr3_aa: CASSLRRDSTDTQYF

clone_size: -
d_call: -
v_call: TRBV30
cdr3_aa: CAWSVSSTDTQYF

clone_size: few
d_call: -
v_call: TRBV30
cdr3_aa: CAWSGGPGQMPF

clone_size: -
d_call: -
v_call: TRBV4-2
cdr3_aa: CASSKRGGTSTDTQYF

clone_size: -
d_call: -
v_call: TRBV15
cdr3_aa: CATSRRGQQGDEQFF

clone_size: -
d_call: TRBD2
v_call: TRBV7-3
cdr3_aa: CASSLRSGRATGGELFF

clone_size: -
d_call: TRBD1
v_call: TRBV14
cdr3_aa: CASSWTGADTQYF

clone_size: few
d_call: TRBD1
v_call: TRBV29-1
cdr3_aa: CSVGQDYGYTF

clone_size: few
d_call: -
v_call: TRBV7-6
cdr3_aa: CASSLTRERELFF

clone_size: few
d_call: TRBD1
v_call: TRBV7-9
cdr3_aa: CASGLSGTGTETQYF

clone_size: -
d_call: -
v_call: TRBV29-1
cdr3_aa: CSVALAGREETQYF

clone_size: few
d_call: -
v_call: TRBV29-1
cdr3_aa: CSAVQATNYGYTF

clone_size: -
d_call: -
v_call: TRBV28
cdr3_aa: CASSLTGSLADTQYF

clone_size: -
d_call: -
v_call: TRBV19
cdr3_aa: CASKDSNTEAFF

clone_size: few
d_call: TRBD1
v_call: TRBV30
cdr3_aa: CAWSPRTGGFSNYGYTF

clone_size: -
d_call: -
v_call: TRBV9
cdr3_aa: CASSERHSYGYTF

clone_size: few
d_call: TRBD1
v_call: TRBV7-2
cdr3_aa: CASSLSGTGDNEQFF